The T cell receptor (beta chain) described here comes from a study of T cell clones after liver transplantation. Study as a whole: TCRbeta sequencing after a pre-transplant mixed lymphocyte reaction identified graft-donor-reactive clones, later tracked in post-transplant blood.

Study-wide findings and caveats: A significant post-transplant drop in circulating graft-donor-reactive CD4 TCRbeta sequences occurred in most of the 8 subjects. The donor-reactive repertoire was only partly measurable in two subjects, lacking donor cells.

Germline loops: CDR1 SGHRS, CDR2 YFSETQ. V was cut by 1 base and J by 5 bases, with 12 bases left in between. CDR3 length: 15 amino acids. The method was immunoSEQ multiplex PCR; TCRdb's version includes in-frame clones alone and lacks a portion of them. The sample shows about 120,000 clones, 90% of them seen only once. This clone came up a few times. Its target is not known. This chain links TRBV5-1 with TRBJ2-2, with D maybe TRBD2 (5 bases). This TCR was recovered from a human patient who received a liver transplant. The graft donor may account for some of the T cells. The material was CD4+ T cells from blood, obtained 12 months after liver transplant. The CDR3 loop is CASSLRLGGTGELFF. CDR3 nucleotides: TGCGCCAGCAGCTTGCGGCTAGGAGGTACCGGGGAGCTGTTTTTT.